This T cell receptor (beta chain) comes out of a study of patients and donors after allogeneic stem cell transplantation. The germline V gene has CDR1 DFQATT and CDR2 SNEGSKA (reference sequence). V gave up 2 bases and J gave up 6 bases; unmatched junction bases: 11. The CDR3 is made up of 16 amino acids. TCRdb re-derived calls from the RT-PCR reads in MiXCR, one entry per CDR3 protein. The table lists approximately 170,000 distinct CDR3 sequences, 24% of them singletons. The sequence was obtained from a human donor who was either an allogeneic HSCT recipient or a stem cell or donor lymphocyte infusion donor (not recorded which). It is not recorded whose cells these are; they may come from a transplant donor. Sequencing input: blood, either unsorted or a sorted T cell fraction (not recorded which). The chain links TRBV20-1 to TRBJ2-1; TRBD2 agrees at 9 bases. In DNA form, the CDR3 reads TGCAGTGCTAGACCCCCTCGGACTAGCGTCGCCAATGAGCAGTTCTTC. Its protein product is CSARPPRTSVANEQFF.